This entry lists 7 T cell receptor beta chains sequenced from one sample in a study of blood T cell repertoires in COVID-19. TCRdb's table, derived via immunoSEQ multiplex PCR, lists solely in-frame clones and lacks some. The repertoire consists of 250,000 to 350,000 clones, with roughly 90% occurring once and the leading ten covering roughly 2.3%. The sequencing sample was made of peripheral blood. These receptors were collected from a man aged 18 to 29 with active or convalescent COVID-19.

Only a few counts were recorded for this clone. The rearrangement links TRBV28 to TRBJ2-1; D may be TRBD2 (5 bases). The V end was cut by 3 bases, the J end by 8 bases, with 23 bases between. The length of the CDR3 is 17 residues. The germline CDR1 and CDR2 sequences are MDHEN and SYDVKM. This CDR3 is CASSFVGSSPFLDEQFF. The DNA for the CDR3 is TGTGCCAGCAGTTTCGTGGGGAGCTCCCCCTTCCTCGATGAGCAGTTCTTC.

This sequence joins TRBV7-9 and TRBJ2-5; D ambiguous. This CDR3 is built from 15 residues. Between the trimmed V and J ends, which lost 1 base and 4 bases, there was a span of 13 bases. The germline CDR1 and CDR2 sequences are SEHNR and FQNEAQ (reference sequence). DNA of the CDR3: TGTGCCAGCAGCTTAGGGTCGGTGGGCCGAGAGACCCAGTACTTC. Translated, it gives CASSLGSVGRETQYF.

The rearrangement joins TRBV9 to TRBJ2-7; 10 bases fit TRBD2. The CDR3 contains 14 residues. Germline V gene lookup returns CDR1 SGDLS and CDR2 YYNGEE. Germline trimming cut 4 bases from V and 2 bases from J; bases unmatched to any gene: 3. CDR3 in DNA: TGTGCCAGCAGCCCAGGACTAGCGGCCTACGAGCAGTACTTC. Its protein is CASSPGLAAYEQYF.

The J gene is TRBJ2-2, the V gene TRBV27; TRBD1 might be the D (6 bases). The CDR3 is made up of 16 amino acids. V lost 8 bases and J 0 bases, leaving 16 bases between the germline ends. Germline V gene lookup returns CDR1 MNHEY and CDR2 SMNVEV (reference sequence). DNA for the CDR3: TGTGCCAGCGTGCCCTTGGACAGATCGAACACCGGGGAGCTGTTTTTT. It yields the protein CASVPLDRSNTGELFF.

The genes are TRBV10-3 and TRBJ2-7; 10 bases match TRBD2. V was pared by 10 bases and J by 0 bases, with 0 bases of the junction left unmatched. The CDR3 has 12 residues. Germline CDR1 ENHRY, CDR2 SYGVKD. CDR3 amino acids: CATSGSSYEQYF. For the CDR3, the DNA is TGTGCCACTAGCGGGAGCTCCTACGAGCAGTACTTC.

V usage is TRBV3-1 (or the pseudogene TRBV3-2) and J usage is TRBJ2-1; TRBD2 is a possible D gene (6 bases). Germline V CDR1 and CDR2: LGHDT, YNNKEL (reference sequence). V shed 4 bases and J shed 4 bases, with 17 bases lying between them. CDR3 length: 16 residues. CDR3 residues: CASSPRSSGQYNEQFF. Here the CDR3 DNA reads TGTGCCAGCAGCCCCCGGAGTAGCGGACAATACAATGAGCAGTTCTTC.

V and J are TRBV27 and TRBJ1-6; 8 nucleotides agree with TRBD1. The CDR3 loop spans 16 amino acids. The V and J ends lost 2 bases and 7 bases, in that order; junction bases with no gene match: 7. CDR1 MNHEY and CDR2 SMNVEV come from the germline V gene (reference sequence). The CDR3 here is CASSLRMTGENSPLHF. The CDR3 region has the DNA TGTGCCAGCAGTTTAAGGATGACAGGGGAAAATTCACCCCTCCACTTT.